The 30 T cell receptor beta chains below come from one sample, sequenced in a study of regulatory T cells in long-lasting Graves disease. Relying on iRepertoire HTBI primers and Arm-PCR of CDR3 regions, the team built TCR beta libraries. TCRdb redid the calling of the multiplex PCR reads with MiXCR, one entry per CDR3 protein. The sample has roughly 500,000 distinct CDR3 sequences; approximately 12% are singletons. Time point of the sample: newly diagnosed GD, antithyroid drugs for less than 3 months. Extracted RNA from PBMCs served as the source of the TCR library. These data also formed part of another study, on T cells in Graves' hyperthyroidism and ophthalmopathy.

The specimen was peripheral blood mononuclear cells (PBMCs), collected at new diagnosis, from a patient treated with antithyroid drugs. The receptors shown here come from a woman under 40 with Graves disease.

This clonotype has at least ten counts. J is TRBJ2-1 and V is TRBV2, with TRBD1 as a possible D gene (6 bases). Trimming pared 4 bases from V and 4 bases from J, leaving 14 bases between. This CDR3 contains 15 residues. Germline V lookup: CDR1 SNHLY, CDR2 FYNNEI. CDR3 sequence: CASSGGRGNYNEQFF. DNA of the CDR3: TGTGCCAGCAGTGGAGGCAGGGGTAATTACAATGAGCAGTTCTTC.

This clonotype was seen repeatedly, ten times or more. This chain connects TRBV12-3 or TRBV12-4 to TRBJ1-2, with D possibly TRBD1 on 6 matching bases. The CDR3 is made up of 14 amino acids. V dropped 3 bases and J dropped 5 bases, with 13 bases sitting between them. DNA of the CDR3: TGTGCCAGCAGTTTCGGGGGGCCATGGTATGGCTACACCTTC. The encoded protein is CASSFGGPWYGYTF.

At least ten counts were recorded for this clonotype. J is TRBJ2-7 and V is TRBV6-2 or TRBV6-3; unclear D gene. The CDR3 runs to 12 residues. Germline CDR1 reads MNHEY; CDR2 reads SVGEGT. V dropped 2 bases and J dropped 2 bases, with 4 bases sitting between them. The CDR3: CASSYSTYEQYF. The CDR3 coding sequence is TGTGCCAGCAGTTACAGCACCTACGAGCAGTACTTC.

This clonotype has only a few counts. A much more abundant neighbour one base away suggests this may be a read error. In DNA, the CDR3 is TGTGCCAGCAGCCGTAAAGGGACAGGGGGATGGCATGAGCAGTTCTTC. Translated: CASSRKGTGGWHEQFF. This chain uses TRBV2 with TRBJ2-5, with 11 bases matching TRBD1. The J call may not be correct, given that the DNA end is closer to TRBJ2-1. Germline V gene lookup returns CDR1 SNHLY and CDR2 FYNNEI. CDR3 length: 16 residues.

The V and J genes are TRBV5-1 and TRBJ2-2; no clear D gene. This CDR3 region has 14 residues. Germline CDR1 SGHRS, CDR2 YFSETQ. Trimming shortened V by 0 bases and J by 7 bases, and 10 bases separated the two germline ends. CDR3 DNA sequence: TGCGCCAGCAGCTTGGGACGGGCCAACGGGGAGCTGTTTTTT. Amino acid sequence: CASSLGRANGELFF.

In its sample, this clonotype was seen many times. In DNA, the CDR3 is TGCAGTGCTAGAGGGGCTAGCGGGTCCTCCTACGAGCAGTACTTC. The encoded protein is CSARGASGSSYEQYF. This chain joins TRBV20-1 and TRBJ2-7; TRBD2 matches at 8 bases. The germline gives CDR1 DFQATT, CDR2 SNEGSKA (reference sequence). This CDR3 region has 15 residues. V shed 1 base and J 0 bases; nucleotides not matched to a gene: 5.

The chain recombines TRBV24-1 with TRBJ1-2; TRBD1 matches at 7 bases. V was clipped by 4 bases and J by 8 bases; unmatched bases: 12. Germline V gene lookup returns CDR1 KGHDR and CDR2 SFDVKD. CDR3 length: 15 amino acids. The CDR3 bases are TGTGCCACCAGTGAGAACCTACAGGGGCGTGAGGGCTACACCTTC. Translated, it gives CATSENLQGREGYTF.

The sample holds many counts of this clonotype. The V and J genes are TRBV28 and TRBJ2-1; 10 bases align to TRBD2. The V gene's germline CDR1 is MDHEN and CDR2 SYDVKM. The ends lost 5 bases at V and 7 bases at J; junction bases unmatched: 14. CDR3 length: 17 amino acids. In DNA form, the CDR3 reads TGTGCCAGCAGTCCCCGGGGTTTTCTAGCGGGAGATAATGAGCAGTTCTTC. It encodes CASSPRGFLAGDNEQFF.

V and J are TRBV28 and TRBJ2-7; perhaps TRBD2 as D (5 bases). This CDR3 contains 13 residues. The germline V gene encodes CDR1 MDHEN and CDR2 SYDVKM. V lost 7 bases and J 2 bases, leaving 12 bases between the germline ends. The CDR3 nucleotides are TGTGCCAGCACCTCCCCCGGGACCTACGAGCAGTACTTC. Amino acid sequence: CASTSPGTYEQYF. The full variable domain, its missing parts supplied by reference TRBV28 and TRBJ2-7, is DVKVTQSSRYLVKRTGEKVFLECVQDMDHENMFWYRQDPGLGLRLIYFSYDVKMKEKGDIPEGYSVSREKKERFSLILESASTNQTSMYLCASTSPGTYEQYFGPGTRLTVT.

With regard to this clonotype: An end of the junction differs from the germline gene, which may be a read error. The V gene is TRBV29-1, the J gene TRBJ2-7; unclear D gene. Looked up from germline, CDR1 is SQVTM and CDR2 is ANQGSEA. The CDR3 extends over 15 amino acids. The CDR3: CSVARRAGDSYERYF. As DNA, the CDR3 is TGCAGCGTCGCCCGTCGGGCAGGCGACTCCTACGAGCGGTACTTC.

Many counts were recorded for this clonotype. The chain employs TRBV11-2 and TRBJ1-1; 8 bases are shared with TRBD1. Trimming cost V 3 bases and J 5 bases; bases outside gene matches: 5. Germline values: CDR1 SGHAT, CDR2 FQNNGV. The CDR3 runs to 14 residues. The CDR3, as DNA: TGTGCCAGCAGCTTGTGGACAGGGCGGACTGAAGCTTTCTTT. Its translation is CASSLWTGRTEAFF.

In this sample, this clonotype turned up many times. The gene calls are TRBV7-9 and TRBJ2-1, with 8 bases matching TRBD1. Trimming removed 4 bases from V and 7 bases from J; junction bases left unmatched: 6. In germline, CDR1 is SEHNR, CDR2 FQNEAQ (reference sequence). The CDR3 extends over 14 amino acids. The CDR3 reads CASSSDRGTNEQFF. The DNA of the CDR3 is TGTGCCAGCAGCTCCGACAGGGGAACAAATGAGCAGTTCTTC.

This clonotype was picked up a small number of times. This chain links TRBV15 with TRBJ1-1; D gene ambiguous. This CDR3 is built from 16 residues. Trimming removed 0 bases from V and 3 bases from J, with 14 bases in between. The germline CDR1 and CDR2 sequences are LNHNV and YYDKDF (reference sequence). CDR3 in DNA: TGTGCCACCAGCAGAGATTGGATTTTATTTGACACTGAAGCTTTCTTT. Translating it yields CATSRDWILFDTEAFF.

In this sample, this clonotype turned up many times. J is TRBJ2-3 and V is TRBV24-1; perhaps TRBD2 as D (5 bases). V gave up 5 bases and J gave up 2 bases, with 13 bases separating them. This CDR3 region has 15 residues. Germline assignment: CDR1 KGHDR and CDR2 SFDVKD. The CDR3 is CATSAPSGATDTQYF. DNA for the CDR3: TGTGCCACCAGTGCCCCAAGCGGTGCCACAGATACGCAGTATTTT.

The table lists this clonotype with many counts. The rearrangement joins TRBV20-1 to TRBJ1-1; D ambiguous. Looked up from germline, CDR1 is DFQATT and CDR2 is SNEGSKA (reference sequence). The CDR3 is 10 residues long. The V and J ends lost 6 bases and 11 bases respectively, with 13 bases between them. This chain's CDR3 is CSARQPPAFF. The CDR3 DNA sequence: TGCAGTGCCCGCCAGCCGCCGGCTTTCTTT.

This clonotype was found many times. The V call is TRBV5-8, the J call TRBJ2-1; D is perhaps TRBD2 (6 bases). The germline V and J ends were trimmed by 1 base and 11 bases, with 13 bases remaining between them. CDR1 and CDR2 (germline): SGHTS, YDEGEE. The CDR3 consists of 13 residues. In nucleotides, the CDR3 is TGTGCCAGCAGCTTGTCCGCGGGACCAAAGCAGTTCTTC. Its translation: CASSLSAGPKQFF. The full variable domain, with the rest looked up from reference TRBV5-8 and TRBJ2-1, is EAGVTQSPTHLIKTRGQQATLRCSPISGHTSVYWYQQALGLGLQFLLWYDEGEERNRGNFPPRFSGRQFPNYSSELNVNALELEDSALYLCASSLSAGPKQFFGPGTRLTVL.

There are a few counts of this clonotype. Written as DNA, the CDR3 is TGTGCCAGCAGCTTAGCCAAGGACAGTCGCTACGAGCAGTACTTC. Protein product: CASSLAKDSRYEQYF. The chain joins TRBV7-9 to TRBJ2-7, with a tentative D call TRBD1 (6 bases). V lost 0 bases, J lost 3 bases, and 12 bases lay in between. The germline V gene encodes CDR1 SEHNR and CDR2 FQNEAQ (reference sequence). The CDR3 covers 15 residues.

This clonotype was picked up many times. The J gene is TRBJ1-1, the V gene TRBV28; D possibly corresponds to TRBD1 (5 bases). The CDR3 totals 14 residues. The V and J ends lost 7 bases and 7 bases respectively, with 19 bases between them. From germline, CDR1 is MDHEN and CDR2 SYDVKM. The CDR3 reads CASTLSSAGYEAFF. CDR3 nucleotide sequence: TGTGCCAGCACCCTTTCTTCGGCAGGGTATGAAGCTTTCTTT.

This clonotype was seen only a few times. The chain uses TRBV4-1 and TRBJ1-2, with 10 bases identical to TRBD1. The germline V gene encodes CDR1 MGHRA and CDR2 YSYEKL. The junction had 8 bases not matched to a gene; V was cut back by 3 bases and J by 7 bases. CDR3 length equals 15 residues. DNA of the CDR3: TGCGCCAGCAGCCATGTCCGGGACAGGGGTGGTGGCTACACCTTC. This sequence encodes CASSHVRDRGGGYTF.

This clonotype has a count of ten or more. The chain couples TRBV18 to TRBJ1-2; D is ambiguous. CDR3 length equals 15 residues. V lost 3 bases to trimming and J lost 2 bases, with 13 bases between them. Germline V gene lookup returns CDR1 KGHSH and CDR2 LQKENI. Here the CDR3 DNA reads TGTGCCAGCTCACCGGTCCTTCAAGGGAACTATGGCTACACCTTC. Its translation is CASSPVLQGNYGYTF.

This clonotype showed up many times. The genes are TRBV11-2 and TRBJ1-1; D uncertain. Germline V gene lookup returns CDR1 SGHAT and CDR2 FQNNGV. The CDR3 runs 12 residues. V dropped 5 bases and J dropped 11 bases, with 15 bases sitting between them. CDR3 bases: TGTGCCAGCAGCATCACCGACGAGGTCGCTTTCTTT. It specifies CASSITDEVAFF.

The chain recombines TRBV9 with TRBJ2-7; weak D call: TRBD1 (6 bases). V shed 2 bases and J shed 5 bases, with 14 bases lying between them. The length of the CDR3 is 14 residues. Germline-derived CDR1 and CDR2 are SGDLS and YYNGEE. CDR3 residues: CASSVEGENNEQYF. In nucleotides, the CDR3 is TGTGCCAGCAGCGTCGAGGGGGAGAACAACGAGCAGTACTTC.

This clonotype has a count of ten or more. V usage is TRBV7-2 and J usage is TRBJ2-1; the match to TRBD2 covers 7 bases. Germline CDR1 is SGHTA and CDR2 is FQGNSA. The V and J ends lost 2 bases and 8 bases, in that order; junction bases with no gene match: 6. The CDR3 has 14 residues. Here the CDR3 reads CASSLLTGRDEQFF. The CDR3 nucleotides read TGTGCCAGCAGCTTATTGACGGGGAGGGATGAGCAGTTCTTC.

In its sample, this clonotype was seen many times. The genes are TRBV20-1 and TRBJ2-1; the match to TRBD2 covers 11 bases. The CDR3 loop spans 15 amino acids. Germline trimming cut 3 bases from V and 10 bases from J; bases unmatched to any gene: 11. Germline V gives CDR1 DFQATT, CDR2 SNEGSKA (reference sequence). CDR3 region: CSARGVAGGPGEQFF. The CDR3 nucleotides read TGCAGTGCTAGGGGCGTAGCGGGAGGGCCGGGCGAGCAGTTCTTC.

V gene TRBV10-2 combines with J gene TRBJ1-5, with TRBD1 as a possible D gene (6 bases). Per the germline V gene, CDR1 is WSHSY and CDR2 is SAAADI. The CDR3 is made up of 13 amino acids. Trimming took 3 bases from V and 6 from J, leaving 9 bases between them. The DNA for the CDR3 is TGCGCCAGCAGTGAAGGGGGAGTTCAGCCCCAGCATTTT. It encodes CASSEGGVQPQHF.

The chain recombines TRBV9 with TRBJ2-1; no firm D call. Germline assignment: CDR1 SGDLS and CDR2 YYNGEE. V dropped 0 bases and J dropped 5 bases, with 9 bases sitting between them. The CDR3 sequence is 14 residues long. The CDR3 reads CASSVDGWDNEQFF. CDR3 nucleotide sequence: TGTGCCAGCAGCGTAGATGGTTGGGACAATGAGCAGTTCTTC.

V gene TRBV5-5 combines with J gene TRBJ1-2, with a weak D call TRBD1 (5 bases). The V end was cut by 3 bases, the J end by 8 bases, with 23 bases between. There are 16 residues in the CDR3. Germline CDR1 reads SGHKS; CDR2 reads YYEKEE (reference sequence). The CDR3 protein is CASSWGRDGYLGGYTF. DNA for the CDR3: TGTGCCAGCAGCTGGGGACGGGACGGATACCTGGGAGGCTACACCTTC.

This clonotype was seen many times. The V and J genes are TRBV7-7 and TRBJ2-5, with 10 bases lining up with TRBD1. Trimming took 6 bases from V and 4 from J; bases not matched to a gene: 2. The CDR3 sequence is 13 residues long. Germline CDR1 SSHAT, CDR2 FNYEAQ (reference sequence). The DNA for the CDR3 is TGTGCCAGCAGTTGGGACAGGGGAGAGACCCAGTACTTC. As protein: CASSWDRGETQYF.

Of note for this clonotype: A much larger clonotype is one base distant, so this may be a read error. Without the conserved terminal phenylalanine or tryptophan, this CDR3 likely stems from a read error. CDR3: CASSDWVATNEKLFL. In nucleotides, the CDR3 is TGCGCCAGCAGTGATTGGGTTGCAACTAATGAAAAACTGTTTCTT. The V gene is TRBV10-2, the J gene TRBJ1-4; D not certain. This CDR3 has 15 amino acids. Germline values: CDR1 WSHSY, CDR2 SAAADI. With 3 bases removed from V and 0 bases from J, the gap between germline ends came to 8 bases.

This clonotype showed up many times. The genes are TRBV7-9 and TRBJ2-7, with 10 bases identical to TRBD2. J gave up 2 bases and V 5 bases, and 6 bases lay outside the gene matches. The CDR3 has 15 residues. From germline, CDR1 is SEHNR and CDR2 FQNEAQ (reference sequence). The CDR3 DNA follows: TGTGCCAGCAGCCTCCTAGCGGGAGTAACCTACGAGCAGTACTTC. It specifies CASSLLAGVTYEQYF.